This is a list of T cell receptor beta chains from one sample in a study of T cells in Graves' hyperthyroidism and ophthalmopathy. Via MiXCR, TCRdb re-called the multiplex PCR reads, giving one row per CDR3 protein. The sample has over 200,000 distinct CDR3 sequences; approximately 17% are singletons. Sequencing was performed on blood. The source of these receptors is a man in his forties or fifties with Graves' hyperthyroidism. The CDR3 runs from the conserved cysteine through the conserved F or W. Fields, in order: J gene, V gene, CDR3 length, CDR3 protein.

>TRBJ2-1|TRBV12-3/TRBV12-4|17
CASSRGTSASSYNEQFF
>TRBJ2-1|TRBV28|15
CASLISGRAYNEQFF
>TRBJ2-3|TRBV19|18
CASSRTSGRLPGADTQYF
>TRBJ2-1|TRBV6-1|15
CASSTGDQPSNEQFF
>TRBJ2-3|TRBV3-1|17
CASSQGPGQGFTDTQYF
>TRBJ2-3|TRBV24-1|14
CATSDAGRTDTQYF
>TRBJ2-2|TRBV4-1|15
CASSRTSGRTGELFF
>TRBJ2-1|TRBV7-3|14
CASSSRDRPWEQFF
>TRBJ1-2|TRBV3-1|14
CASSPLGTAYGYTF
>TRBJ1-5|TRBV6-2/TRBV6-3|11
CASSRGTGEHF
>TRBJ1-1|TRBV29-1|12
CSGREVGQRAFF
>TRBJ2-5|TRBV3-1|14
CASSPRDHEETQYF
>TRBJ2-7|TRBV20-1|13
CSAGGQGEYEQYF
>TRBJ1-4|TRBV20-1|15
CSAPGQYKANEKLFF
>TRBJ2-3|TRBV2|14
CASKAGADTDTQYF
>TRBJ2-1|TRBV6-4|13
CASSPSDHNEQFF
>TRBJ2-5|TRBV11-3|12
CASSEQAETQYF
>TRBJ1-3|TRBV9|16
CASSVDQPYSGNTIYF
>TRBJ2-7|TRBV7-9|13
CASSWTSPYEQYF
>TRBJ1-6|TRBV28|13
CASSLADSTPLHF
>TRBJ2-2|TRBV25-1|14
CASSEATGTGNMFF
>TRBJ2-7|TRBV28|14
CASSLGVTGYEQYF
>TRBJ2-3|TRBV30|14
CAWSGRGNTDTQYF
>TRBJ1-5|TRBV7-2|13
CASSAAFSQPQHF
>TRBJ1-4|TRBV28|13
CASSLGDAEKLFF